The next 9 T cell receptor beta chains were all read from a single sample in a study of Graves' ophthalmopathy and Graves' hyperthyroidism. RNA transcripts were the template, and TCR beta CDR3 regions were amplified from them. The first-round RT-PCR employed HTBI primers together with the Qiagen OneStep RT-PCR kit. A multiplex PCR was then performed as the second round. TCRdb redid the calling of the multiplex PCR reads with MiXCR, one entry per CDR3 protein. The sample lists approximately 410,000 distinct CDR3 sequences, 15% occurring once. Sequences were obtained from peripheral blood. These receptors were obtained from a woman younger than 35 with stable Graves' hyperthyroidism.

The chain has TRBV3-1 and TRBJ1-5; no reliable D call. V was shortened by 1 base and J by 0 bases, with 10 bases between the two germline ends. In germline, CDR1 is LGHDT, CDR2 YNNKEL (reference sequence). CDR3 length equals 16 residues. CDR3 DNA sequence: TGTGCCAGCAGCCAAGGAGGCGGGAGTAGCAATCAGCCCCAGCATTTT. Translating gives CASSQGGGSSNQPQHF.

This clonotype was seen many times. The chain has TRBV6-1 and TRBJ2-7, with 9 bases aligning to TRBD1. This CDR3 region has 14 residues. J was trimmed by 6 bases and V by 11 bases; bases with no gene match: 14. The germline V gene has CDR1 MNHNS and CDR2 SASEGT. CDR3 sequence: CAGTKTGGVSEQYF. The CDR3 nucleotides read TGTGCCGGTACAAAAACAGGGGGCGTAAGCGAGCAGTACTTC.

V is TRBV19 and J is TRBJ1-1; 10 nucleotides agree with TRBD1. The germline CDR1 and CDR2 sequences are LNHDA and SQIVND (reference sequence). J gave up 3 bases and V 5 bases, and 9 bases lay outside the gene matches. The CDR3 runs to 16 residues. CDR3 in amino acids: CASSALGTGVDTEAFF. The DNA of the CDR3 is TGTGCCAGTAGTGCGCTGGGGACAGGGGTGGACACTGAAGCTTTCTTT.

This clonotype was picked up many times. The chain couples TRBV11-2 to TRBJ2-7; D gene uncertain. From germline, CDR1 is SGHAT and CDR2 FQNNGV. The CDR3 totals 13 residues. Trimming took 4 bases from V and 6 from J, leaving 13 bases between them. The CDR3 sequence: CASSYDFSLEQYF. The CDR3 DNA reads TGTGCCAGCAGCTACGACTTCTCCCTCGAGCAGTACTTC.

In this sample, this clonotype turned up many times. The chain combines TRBV15 with TRBJ2-6; D ambiguous. The germline V and J ends were trimmed by 0 bases and 0 bases, with 6 bases remaining between them. Germline V lookup: CDR1 LNHNV, CDR2 YYDKDF (reference sequence). The CDR3 contains 16 residues. For the CDR3, the DNA is TGTGCCACCAGCAGAGATATCCCCTCTGGGGCCAACGTCCTGACTTTC. Encoded protein: CATSRDIPSGANVLTF.

This clonotype showed up many times. The chain is built from TRBV6-5 and TRBJ1-2, with a possible D match to TRBD1 (5 bases). This CDR3 region has 13 residues. V lost 2 bases and J 2 bases, leaving 6 bases between the germline ends. Per the germline V gene, CDR1 is MNHEY and CDR2 is SVGAGI. The CDR3 loop reads CASSYDRNYGYTF. DNA for the CDR3: TGTGCCAGCAGTTACGACAGAAACTATGGCTACACCTTC.

This clonotype was seen repeatedly, ten times or more. The chain is built from TRBV6-5 and TRBJ1-1, with a tentative D call TRBD1 (6 bases). From germline, CDR1 is MNHEY and CDR2 SVGAGI. CDR3 size: 15 residues. The V and J ends lost 0 bases and 1 base respectively, with 9 bases between them. CDR3: CASSYSVTGNTEAFF. The CDR3 region has the DNA TGTGCCAGCAGTTACTCGGTGACAGGGAACACTGAAGCTTTCTTT.

This clonotype was found many times. The chain is built from TRBV6-1 and TRBJ1-2; D remains unclear. Between the trimmed V and J ends, which lost 0 bases and 2 bases, there was a span of 10 bases. Germline values: CDR1 MNHNS, CDR2 SASEGT. This CDR3 spans 15 amino acids. The CDR3 coding sequence is TGTGCCAGCAGTGAAGCGTTTGACGGAAACTATGGCTACACCTTC. Its protein product is CASSEAFDGNYGYTF.

The J gene is TRBJ1-5, the V gene TRBV6-1, with 9 bases aligning to TRBD1. The CDR3 has 15 amino acids. Germline values: CDR1 MNHNS, CDR2 SASEGT. J gave up 6 bases and V 8 bases, and 11 bases lay outside the gene matches. Here the CDR3 reads CASLKAQGASQPQHF. CDR3 sequence (DNA): TGTGCCAGCCTAAAGGCACAGGGGGCGAGTCAGCCCCAGCATTTT.